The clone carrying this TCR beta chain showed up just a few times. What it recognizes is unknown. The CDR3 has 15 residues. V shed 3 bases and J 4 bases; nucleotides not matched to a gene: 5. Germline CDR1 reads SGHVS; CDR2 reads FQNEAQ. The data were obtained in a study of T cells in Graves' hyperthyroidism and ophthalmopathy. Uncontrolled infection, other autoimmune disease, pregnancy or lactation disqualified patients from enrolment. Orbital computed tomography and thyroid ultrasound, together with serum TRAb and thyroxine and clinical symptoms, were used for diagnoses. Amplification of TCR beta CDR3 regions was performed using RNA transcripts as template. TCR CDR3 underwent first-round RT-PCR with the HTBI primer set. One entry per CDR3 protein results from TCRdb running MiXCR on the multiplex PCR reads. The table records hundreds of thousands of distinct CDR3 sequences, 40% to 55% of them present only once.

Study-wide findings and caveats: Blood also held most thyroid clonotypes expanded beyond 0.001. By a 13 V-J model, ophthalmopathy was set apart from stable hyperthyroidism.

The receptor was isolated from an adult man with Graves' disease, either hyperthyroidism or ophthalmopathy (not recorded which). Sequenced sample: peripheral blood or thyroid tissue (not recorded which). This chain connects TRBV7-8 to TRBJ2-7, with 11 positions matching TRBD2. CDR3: CASSFLAGGSYEQYF. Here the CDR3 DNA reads TGTGCCAGCAGCTTCTTAGCGGGAGGGTCTTACGAGCAGTACTTC. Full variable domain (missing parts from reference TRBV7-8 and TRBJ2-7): GAGVSQSPRYKVAKRGQDVALRCDPISGHVSLFWYQQALGQGPEFLTYFQNEAQLDKSGLPSDRFFAERPEGSVSTLKIQRTQQEDSAVYLCASSFLAGGSYEQYFGPGTRLTVT.